The 9 T cell receptor beta chains below were found in one sample sequenced in a study of T cells after yellow fever vaccination. One entry per CDR3 protein results from TCRdb running MiXCR on the 5' RACE reads. This sample carries approximately 330,000 distinct CDR3 sequences, over 4% of them seen once, and the ten largest clones take 20% to 25%. The source was PBMCs, collected 5 days after the yellow fever booster vaccination. The origin of the receptors is a man aged 18 to 30 who received the YFV17D yellow fever vaccine.

This clonotype was detected many times. The rearrangement joins TRBV3-1 to TRBJ2-2; 12 nucleotides agree with TRBD1. Germline assignment: CDR1 LGHDT and CDR2 YNNKEL (reference sequence). This CDR3 region has 18 residues. The ends lost 2 bases at V and 4 bases at J; junction bases unmatched: 8. The CDR3 reads CASSQTGTGGFVTGELFF. The CDR3 coding sequence is TGTGCCAGCAGCCAAACCGGGACAGGGGGCTTCGTCACCGGGGAGCTGTTTTTT.

In this sample, this clonotype turned up a few times. The chain combines TRBV9 with TRBJ1-3; no clear D gene. Trimming stripped 3 bases from V and 0 bases from J, with 13 bases between. Germline V gene sequence: CDR1 SGDLS, CDR2 YYNGEE. This CDR3 is 16 amino acids long. DNA of the CDR3: TGTGCCAGCAGCGCGAGCTTCATTCTCTCTGGAAACACCATATATTTT. Protein: CASSASFILSGNTIYF. Filled out from reference TRBV9 and TRBJ1-3, the complete variable domain reads DSGVTQTPKHLITATGQRVTLRCSPRSGDLSVYWYQQSLDQGLQFLIQYYNGEERAKGNILERFSAQQFPDLHSELNLSSLELGDSALYFCASSASFILSGNTIYFGEGSWLTVV.

This clonotype was detected a few times. This rearrangement joins TRBV27 to TRBJ1-5, with a tentative D call TRBD1 (5 bases). The length of the CDR3 is 14 residues. The germline CDR1 and CDR2 sequences are MNHEY and SMNVEV (reference sequence). V was trimmed by 7 bases and J by 0 bases, leaving 10 bases between them. The CDR3 coding sequence is TGTGCCAGCAAAGGCCAGGGTAGCAATCAGCCCCAGCATTTT. Translating gives CASKGQGSNQPQHF.

In this sample, this clonotype turned up a few times. The J gene is TRBJ2-1, the V gene TRBV12-3 or TRBV12-4, with TRBD2 matching 7 bases. This CDR3 spans 15 amino acids. The ends lost 3 bases at V and 4 bases at J; junction bases unmatched: 6. The DNA for the CDR3 is TGTGCCAGCAGTTTCGAAGGGACTACATACAATGAGCAGTTCTTC. Translation gives CASSFEGTTYNEQFF.

This clonotype occurred many times. The chain is built from TRBV7-2 and TRBJ2-1; D perhaps matches TRBD2 (6 bases). This CDR3 contains 14 residues. Germline CDR1 reads SGHTA; CDR2 reads FQGNSA. V gave up 5 bases and J gave up 6 bases, with 14 bases separating them. CDR3 region: CASSLQLARNEQFF. The CDR3 DNA follows: TGTGCCAGCAGCCTTCAACTAGCACGCAATGAGCAGTTCTTC.

The CDR3 DNA sequence: TGTGCCAGCAGCCAAACCTGGGCCTACGGTCAGCCCCAGCATTTT. Translating it yields CASSQTWAYGQPQHF. The rearrangement joins TRBV3-1 to TRBJ1-5; D uncertain. With 2 bases removed from V and 6 bases from J, the gap between germline ends came to 14 bases. The CDR3 extends over 15 amino acids. CDR1 is LGHDT and CDR2 is YNNKEL in the germline V gene (reference sequence).

This clonotype was found a few times. The J gene is TRBJ2-3, the V gene TRBV7-2; 9 positions match TRBD2. The CDR3 contains 16 residues. V shed 5 bases and J 5 bases; nucleotides not matched to a gene: 11. CDR1 and CDR2 from the germline V gene are SGHTA and FQGNSA. This CDR3 is CASSQISGGGLDTQYF. The CDR3, as DNA: TGTGCCAGCAGCCAGATTAGCGGGGGTGGGTTAGATACGCAGTATTTT.

As concerns this clonotype: The junction departs from the called germline gene at one end, perhaps through a read error. The chain carries TRBV9 and TRBJ2-3; TRBD2 agrees at 10 bases. Germline V gives CDR1 SGDLS, CDR2 YYNGEE. The CDR3 sequence is 17 residues long. As DNA, the CDR3 is TGTGCCAGCAGCGTAGGACTAGCGGGTGGGAGCACACATACGCAGTATTTT. The encoded protein is CASSVGLAGGSTHTQYF. Complete variable domain (other parts from reference TRBV9 and TRBJ2-3): DSGVTQTPKHLITATGQRVTLRCSPRSGDLSVYWYQQSLDQGLQFLIQYYNGEERAKGNILERFSAQQFPDLHSELNLSSLELGDSALYFCASSVGLAGGSTHTQYFGPGTRLTVL.

This rearrangement joins TRBV6-5 to TRBJ1-2, with 12 positions matching TRBD1. Losses at the gene ends were 8 bases for V and 8 bases for J; bases not matched to a gene: 9. The CDR3 contains 14 residues. Per germline, CDR1 MNHEY and CDR2 SVGAGI. CDR3 protein: CASLRDRGLGGYTF. For the CDR3, the DNA is TGTGCCAGCCTCCGGGACAGGGGGCTGGGGGGCTACACCTTC.